The 9 T cell receptor beta chains in this list originate from one sample, sequenced in a study of blood T cell repertoires in COVID-19. Profiling relied on immunoSEQ multiplex PCR, and the TCRdb table lists in-frame clones only, not all of them. The table includes about 170,000 clones, roughly 84% detected once. The sample consisted of peripheral blood. The receptors shown here come from an elderly man with COVID-19, enrolled during active disease.

This sequence joins TRBV7-2 and TRBJ1-2; D is possibly TRBD1 (6 bases). Germline-derived CDR1 and CDR2 are SGHTA and FQGNSA. Trimming stripped 0 bases from V and 2 bases from J, with 13 bases between. The CDR3 is 16 residues long. In DNA, the CDR3 is TGTGCCAGCAGCTTAGCGGGAGGGCAGGGGAACTATGGCTACACCTTC. It yields the protein CASSLAGGQGNYGYTF. The complete variable domain, with remaining parts taken from reference TRBV7-2 and TRBJ1-2, reads GAGVSQSPSNKVTEKGKDVELRCDPISGHTALYWYRQSLGQGLEFLIYFQGNSAPDKSGLPSDRFSAERTGGSVSTLTIQRTQQEDSAVYLCASSLAGGQGNYGYTFGSGTRLTVV.

The chain has TRBV10-3 and TRBJ1-2; 8 bases align to TRBD1. CDR3 length: 14 amino acids. The junction had 3 bases not matched to a gene; V was cut back by 2 bases and J by 4 bases. In germline, CDR1 is ENHRY, CDR2 SYGVKD. CDR3 sequence: CAISEGTGLYGYTF. CDR3 sequence (DNA): TGTGCCATCAGTGAGGGGACAGGCCTCTATGGCTACACCTTC.

V and J are TRBV19 and TRBJ1-5; 8 positions match TRBD1. With 6 bases clipped from V and 3 bases from J, the junction kept 7 bases outside the gene matches. This CDR3 region has 15 residues. Germline values: CDR1 LNHDA, CDR2 SQIVND (reference sequence). This chain's CDR3 is CASRTTGALNQPQHF. The CDR3, as DNA: TGTGCCAGTAGGACGACAGGGGCCCTCAATCAGCCCCAGCATTTT.

The chain employs TRBV7-9 and TRBJ2-1, with no clear D. The V gene lost 1 base and the J gene lost 8 bases, with 12 bases spanning the gap. Germline assignment: CDR1 SEHNR and CDR2 FQNEAQ (reference sequence). The CDR3 is 14 amino acids. The CDR3: CASSLVPRRDEQFF. In DNA form, the CDR3 reads TGTGCCAGCAGCTTAGTACCCCGTCGGGATGAGCAGTTCTTC.

The chain recombines TRBV10-3 with TRBJ2-2; no definite D call. CDR3 length equals 12 residues. The germline CDR1 and CDR2 sequences are ENHRY and SYGVKD. V lost 7 bases and J 1 base, leaving 4 bases between the germline ends. CDR3 bases: TGTGCCATCACAGGGAACACCGGGGAGCTGTTTTTT. It codes for CAITGNTGELFF.

The chain uses TRBV7-9 and TRBJ2-1; D perhaps matches TRBD1 (6 bases). V dropped 5 bases and J dropped 1 base, with 12 bases sitting between them. Germline-derived CDR1 and CDR2 are SEHNR and FQNEAQ (reference sequence). The CDR3 loop spans 15 amino acids. CDR3 sequence: CASSLRGPSYNEQFF. The CDR3 DNA is TGTGCCAGCAGCCTCAGGGGCCCATCCTACAATGAGCAGTTCTTC.

The genes are TRBV19 and TRBJ2-1; D ambiguous. Germline V CDR1 and CDR2: LNHDA, SQIVND (reference sequence). Trimming left V 1 base short and J 1 base short, with 5 bases between. The CDR3 has 14 residues. CDR3 DNA: TGTGCCAGTAGTATAGTCGGGTCCTACAATGAGCAGTTCTTC. Translating gives CASSIVGSYNEQFF.

The chain has TRBV28 and TRBJ2-2, with TRBD2 matching over 10 bases. Germline CDR1 and CDR2: MDHEN and SYDVKM. V dropped 6 bases and J dropped 5; count of bases not matched to a gene: 6. The CDR3 is 15 amino acids. CDR3 DNA sequence: TGTGCCAGCAGAAGCGGGGGGGCCCGTACCGGGGAGCTGTTTTTT. It translates to CASRSGGARTGELFF.

The chain is built from TRBV4-1 and TRBJ2-1, with TRBD2 matching over 12 bases. The J segment lost 13 bases and the V segment lost 0 bases, leaving 13 bases of the junction unmatched. The CDR3 loop spans 17 amino acids. Germline V lookup: CDR1 MGHRA, CDR2 YSYEKL. The CDR3 reads CASSQDVGLAGTWAQFF. The CDR3 DNA is TGCGCCAGCAGCCAAGATGTAGGACTAGCGGGGACGTGGGCCCAGTTCTTC.